This T cell receptor (beta chain) derives from a study of shared clonotypes between healthy human individuals. CDR3 length: 15 amino acids. V lost 4 bases to trimming and J lost 3 bases; unmatched junction nucleotides: 6. Germline loops: CDR1 MNHEY, CDR2 SVGAGI. The data were produced by immunoSEQ multiplex PCR, yet TCRdb's version contains in-frame clones alone and is incomplete. The repertoire consists of 2.3 million or so clones, with roughly 93% occurring once and the leading ten covering about 0.37%. The rearrangement joins TRBV6-5 to TRBJ2-7, with TRBD1 matching 10 bases. The origin of this receptor is a man between 18 and 35 years old in good health. Some clones in this sample may be carry-over from other donors' samples. Sequencing was done on a sample of naive CD4+ T cells from PBMCs. The subset here: CD45RA+ positively selected. This CDR3 is CASSSAGTGVYEQYF. The DNA of the CDR3 is TGTGCCAGCAGTTCAGCCGGGACAGGGGTCTACGAGCAGTACTTC.